This T cell receptor beta chain was obtained from a study of blood T cell repertoires in COVID-19 (dated by TCRdb to about 2020). The study in broad terms: Samples from collaborators originated in the United States, Italy and Spain and spanned both the acute and convalescent phases of COVID-19. The prospective study material was composed of cDNA or gDNA derived from T cells, B-cell-depleted T cells, or PBMCs. Deeply sampled blood TCRbeta repertoires from subjects exposed to, actively infected with, or recovered from COVID-19 were included in the dataset. A freely available public database, intended as a resource for researchers studying the immune response to SARS-CoV-2, is where the repertoires were released. Samples came from the ongoing ImmuneRACE study (first 160 participants) plus 1,254 subjects from 6 global collaborators. A de-identified subject ID, COVID-19 status, age in years and sex were almost always included in the sample metadata. Where HLA class I and class II types were available, the types were taken from metadata supplied by the sample provider, not from assay-based typing.

In regard to this clone: Its antigen is currently not known. There are no base qualities to consult, and no much larger clone falls within one base.

Each collaborating institution followed its own protocols to collect whole blood in K2EDTA tubes. Collaborator samples were shipped for TCRbeta analysis as frozen whole blood, isolated PBMCs, or DNA extracted from either sample type. TCRbeta CDR3 regions were amplified from genomic DNA using the immunoSEQ Assay, a bias-controlled multiplex PCR. In the paper's pipeline: Within the assay, amplification of reference gene primers was used to estimate how many nucleated cells each sample contained. To quantify the absolute abundance of each unique TCRbeta CDR3 rearrangement, sequence reads were collapsed and filtered. Productive Simpson clonality was computed per sample as the square root of Simpson's diversity index over productive rearrangements. TCRdb took over this immuneACCESS table, retaining in-frame rearrangements with V and J assigned. Such tables are incomplete; in checked studies, under half of the missing clones stem from an unresolved V gene, and the remainder is unexplained. The DNA was the basis for D and trimming; V, J and clone size are from that table. The table for this sample lists under 120,000 clones; 65% to 75% of them were counted only once. Of the sample, about 5.9% is held by the ten largest clones.

CDR1 is given as SGHTA and CDR2 as FQGNSA, both from the germline V gene. There are 14 amino acids in the CDR3, from cysteine to phenylalanine inclusive. The CDR3 DNA has 42 bases and is translated from base 1. Trimming costs V 0 bases and J 6 bases, and their ends lie 10 bases apart. Broader findings and caveats from the paper: How much clinical and demographic metadata was included differed by source and by participant, and the metadata was provided uncurated.

Source material: peripheral blood. The chain uses TRBV7-2 and TRBJ2-3; a tentative D call is TRBD2 (5 bases match). The sequence came from an older man with acute or convalescent COVID-19. The bases are TGTGCCAGCAGCTTAGCACCGCGGAGGGATACGCAGTATTTT. Translated, it gives CASSLAPRRDTQYF. The CDR3, completed at both ends by the reference TRBV7-2 and TRBJ2-3 genes, gives the full variable domain GAGVSQSPSNKVTEKGKDVELRCDPISGHTALYWYRQSLGQGLEFLIYFQGNSAPDKSGLPSDRFSAERTGGSVSTLTIQRTQQEDSAVYLCASSLAPRRDTQYFGPGTRLTVL.